The 9 T cell receptor beta chains given below trace back to one sample, sequenced in a study of T cell changes during pregnancy in multiple sclerosis. Produced via immunoSEQ multiplex PCR; TCRdb's table is partial and in-frame only. The top ten clones hold about 0.42% of a sample with more than 65,000 clones, just over 90% of them seen once. This specimen was CD4+ T cells from peripheral blood mononuclear cells, taken before pregnancy. The receptors stem from a female donor with multiple sclerosis, enrolled in a pregnancy study.

The DNA for the CDR3 is TGTGCCAGCAGCTCCTCAGGGTCTCAAGAGACCCAGTACTTC. It codes for CASSSSGSQETQYF. This chain links TRBV7-2 with TRBJ2-5; D may be TRBD1 (5 bases). V was cut by 4 bases and J by 2 bases, with 11 bases left in between. Germline loops: CDR1 SGHTA, CDR2 FQGNSA. This CDR3 contains 14 residues. The whole variable domain, remainder taken from reference TRBV7-2 and TRBJ2-5, is GAGVSQSPSNKVTEKGKDVELRCDPISGHTALYWYRQSLGQGLEFLIYFQGNSAPDKSGLPSDRFSAERTGGSVSTLTIQRTQQEDSAVYLCASSSSGSQETQYFGPGTRLLVL.

The chain carries TRBV6-1 and TRBJ1-6; 10 bases align to TRBD1. V shed 6 bases, J shed 11 bases, and the junction held 4 bases outside the gene matches. The CDR3 loop spans 13 amino acids. From germline, CDR1 is MNHNS and CDR2 SASEGT. The CDR3 region is CASRRGTGAPLHF. CDR3 nucleotides: TGTGCCAGCAGACGCGGGACAGGGGCACCCCTCCACTTT.

The gene calls are TRBV20-1 and TRBJ2-3; D unclear. This CDR3 spans 10 amino acids. Germline V gives CDR1 DFQATT, CDR2 SNEGSKA (reference sequence). V dropped 7 bases and J dropped 3 bases, with 5 bases sitting between them. In DNA form, the CDR3 reads TGCAGTGTCCGTACAGATACGCAGTATTTT. Translation: CSVRTDTQYF.

The gene calls are TRBV7-8 and TRBJ2-3; 10 nucleotides line up with TRBD2. Germline CDR1 reads SGHVS; CDR2 reads FQNEAQ. The V gene end was trimmed by 5 bases and the J gene end by 2 bases; junction bases not matched to a gene: 7. The CDR3 is 16 residues long. In nucleotides, the CDR3 is TGTGCCAGCAGCCCACTAGCGGGGAGACTCACAGATACGCAGTATTTT. Translating gives CASSPLAGRLTDTQYF.

The rearrangement links TRBV7-9 to TRBJ1-5; TRBD1 aligns across 8 bases. The germline gives CDR1 SEHNR, CDR2 FQNEAQ (reference sequence). The length of the CDR3 is 17 residues. V trimming: 5 bases; J trimming: 3 bases; junction bases outside the gene matches: 12. CDR3 loop: CASSSLGQGGINQPQHF. The CDR3 DNA is TGTGCCAGCAGCAGCCTCGGACAGGGAGGGATCAATCAGCCCCAGCATTTT. The whole variable domain, filled in from reference TRBV7-9 and TRBJ1-5, reads DTGVSQNPRHKITKRGQNVTFRCDPISEHNRLYWYRQTLGQGPEFLTYFQNEAQLEKSRLLSDRFSAERPKGSFSTLEIQRTEQGDSAMYLCASSSLGQGGINQPQHFGDGTRLSIL.

The gene calls are TRBV27 and TRBJ1-2; no definite D call. The germline V and J ends were trimmed by 6 bases and 2 bases, with 16 bases remaining between them. Germline-derived CDR1 and CDR2 are MNHEY and SMNVEV (reference sequence). The CDR3 runs to 15 residues. The CDR3 DNA reads as TGTGCCAGCAGCCTTAGTTCTGCAGGCAACTATGGCTACACCTTC. The encoded protein is CASSLSSAGNYGYTF.

The rearrangement joins TRBV9 to TRBJ2-5; D may be TRBD2 (6 bases). V gave up 4 bases and J gave up 1 base, with 11 bases separating them. The CDR3 spans 14 residues. Per the germline V gene, CDR1 is SGDLS and CDR2 is YYNGEE. In DNA, the CDR3 is TGTGCCAGCAGCCGGAGGGCCATCCAAGAGACCCAGTACTTC. This translates into CASSRRAIQETQYF.

This clone has only a few counts. The V call is TRBV19, the J call TRBJ2-2, with D possibly being TRBD1 (5 bases). V shed 7 bases and J shed 2 bases, with 20 bases lying between them. From germline, CDR1 is LNHDA and CDR2 SQIVND (reference sequence). This CDR3 comprises 17 residues. The CDR3 region is CASTDRIRQKNTGELFF. The CDR3, as DNA: TGTGCCAGTACCGATAGGATCCGACAGAAAAACACCGGGGAGCTGTTTTTT.

CDR3 nucleotides: TGCGCCAGCAGCCTAGGGGGGAACACTGAAGCTTTCTTT. Amino acid sequence: CASSLGGNTEAFF. The gene calls are TRBV4-3 and TRBJ1-1, with D perhaps TRBD1 (6 bases). The CDR3 contains 13 residues. From germline, CDR1 is LGHNA and CDR2 YSLEER. Trimming left V 4 bases short and J 1 base short, with 7 bases between.